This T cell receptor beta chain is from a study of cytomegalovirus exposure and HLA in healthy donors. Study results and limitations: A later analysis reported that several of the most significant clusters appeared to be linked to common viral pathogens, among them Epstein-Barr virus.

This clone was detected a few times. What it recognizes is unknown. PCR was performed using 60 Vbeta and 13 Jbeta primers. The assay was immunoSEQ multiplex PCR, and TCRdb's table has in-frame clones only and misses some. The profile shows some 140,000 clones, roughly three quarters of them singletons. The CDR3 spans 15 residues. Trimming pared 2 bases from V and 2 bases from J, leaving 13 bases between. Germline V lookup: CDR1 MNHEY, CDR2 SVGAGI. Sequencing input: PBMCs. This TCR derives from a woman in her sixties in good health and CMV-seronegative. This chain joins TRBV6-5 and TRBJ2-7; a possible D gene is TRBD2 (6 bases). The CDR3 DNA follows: TGTGCCAGCAGTTACGGGGGTAGCGGAACCTACGAGCAGTACTTC. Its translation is CASSYGGSGTYEQYF.